This T cell receptor (beta chain) was identified in a study of T cells expressing NK-cell markers. Findings of the study overall: Roughly six donors had dominant NKG2C+ clonotypes that comprised roughly 1.0-7.0% of their CD8+ T cells.

5'RACE template switching with UMIs produced the TCR beta cDNA. Each CDR3 protein gets one entry in TCRdb, which reprocessed the 5' RACE reads and gives no DNA. This listing includes some 410,000 distinct CDR3 sequences. Note on this clonotype: Its specificity is not known.

This CDR3 comprises 12 residues. Germline V gene sequence: CDR1 MNHNY, CDR2 SVGAGI (reference sequence). V gene TRBV6-6 combines with J gene TRBJ1-3. The TCR comes from a woman between 18 and 69 years old in good health. The source material was blood T cells: a sorted CD56 or NKG2C T cell subset, CD4+ or CD8+ T cells, or bulk PBMC T cells (not recorded which). CDR3 loop: CASRVWGNTIYF.